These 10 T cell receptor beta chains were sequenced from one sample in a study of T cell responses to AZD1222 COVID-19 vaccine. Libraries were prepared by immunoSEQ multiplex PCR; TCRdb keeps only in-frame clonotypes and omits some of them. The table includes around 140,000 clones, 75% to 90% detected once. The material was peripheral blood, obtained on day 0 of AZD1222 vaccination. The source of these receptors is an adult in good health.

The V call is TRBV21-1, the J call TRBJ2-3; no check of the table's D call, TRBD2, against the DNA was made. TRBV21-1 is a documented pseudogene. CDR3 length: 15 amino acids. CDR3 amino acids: CASSKVYGRADTQYF. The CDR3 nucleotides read TGTGCCAGCAGCAAAGTATACGGGAGGGCAGATACGCAGTATTTT.

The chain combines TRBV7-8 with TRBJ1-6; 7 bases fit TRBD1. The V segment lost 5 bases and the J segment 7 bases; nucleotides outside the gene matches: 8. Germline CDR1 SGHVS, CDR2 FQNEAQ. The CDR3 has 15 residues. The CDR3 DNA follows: TGTGCCAGCAGCCATAGACAGGGATCGAATTCACCCCTCCACTTT. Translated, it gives CASSHRQGSNSPLHF.

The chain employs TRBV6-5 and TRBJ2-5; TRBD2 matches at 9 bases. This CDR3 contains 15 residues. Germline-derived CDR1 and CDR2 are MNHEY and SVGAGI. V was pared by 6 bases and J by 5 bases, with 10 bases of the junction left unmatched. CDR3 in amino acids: CASSRGTSRWETQYF. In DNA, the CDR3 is TGTGCCAGCAGCCGTGGGACTAGCAGGTGGGAGACCCAGTACTTC.

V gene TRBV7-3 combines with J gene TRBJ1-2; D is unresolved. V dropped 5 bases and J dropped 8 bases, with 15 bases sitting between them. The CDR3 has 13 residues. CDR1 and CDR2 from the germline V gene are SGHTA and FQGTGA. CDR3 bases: TGTGCCAGCAGCCACGAGGCAGCCAGAGGCTACACCTTC. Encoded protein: CASSHEAARGYTF.

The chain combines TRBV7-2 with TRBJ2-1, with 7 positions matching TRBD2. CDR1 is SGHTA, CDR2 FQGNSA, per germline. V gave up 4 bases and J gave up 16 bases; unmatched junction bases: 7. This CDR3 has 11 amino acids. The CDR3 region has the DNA TGTGCCAGCAGCTACGGACTAGTTCTATTCTTC. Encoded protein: CASSYGLVLFF.

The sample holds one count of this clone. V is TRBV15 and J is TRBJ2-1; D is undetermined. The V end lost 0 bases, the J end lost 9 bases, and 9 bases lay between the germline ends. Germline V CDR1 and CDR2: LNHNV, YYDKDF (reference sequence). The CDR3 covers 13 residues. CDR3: CATSREPAREQFF. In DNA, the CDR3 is TGTGCCACCAGCAGAGAACCCGCCCGTGAGCAGTTCTTC. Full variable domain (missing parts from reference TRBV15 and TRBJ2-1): DAMVIQNPRYQVTQFGKPVTLSCSQTLNHNVMYWYQQKSSQAPKLLFHYYDKDFNNEADTPDNFQSRRPNTSFCFLDIRSPGLGDTAMYLCATSREPAREQFFGPGTRLTVL.

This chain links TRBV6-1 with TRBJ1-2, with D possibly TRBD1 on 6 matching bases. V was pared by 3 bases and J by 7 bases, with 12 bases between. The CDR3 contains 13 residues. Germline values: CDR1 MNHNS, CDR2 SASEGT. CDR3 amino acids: CASSEGGRSGYTF. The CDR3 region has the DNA TGTGCCAGCAGTGAGGGGGGGCGGTCTGGCTACACCTTC.

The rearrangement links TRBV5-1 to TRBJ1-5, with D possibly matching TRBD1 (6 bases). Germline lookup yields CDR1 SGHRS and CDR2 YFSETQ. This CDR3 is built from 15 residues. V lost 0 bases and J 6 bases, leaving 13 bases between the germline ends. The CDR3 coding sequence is TGCGCCAGCAGCTTGGAGACAGGTTGGGGTCAGCCCCAGCATTTT. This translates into CASSLETGWGQPQHF. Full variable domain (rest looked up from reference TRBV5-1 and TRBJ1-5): KAGVTQTPRYLIKTRGQQVTLSCSPISGHRSVSWYQQTPGQGLQFLFEYFSETQRNKGNFPGRFSGRQFSNSRSEMNVSTLELGDSALYLCASSLETGWGQPQHFGDGTRLSIL.

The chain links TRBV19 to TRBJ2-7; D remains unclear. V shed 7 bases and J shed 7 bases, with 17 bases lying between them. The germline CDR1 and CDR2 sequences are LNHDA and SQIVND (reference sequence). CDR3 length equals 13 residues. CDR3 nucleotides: TGTGCCAGTAAACCCTCCGGATCCCGTGAGCAGTACTTC. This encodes CASKPSGSREQYF. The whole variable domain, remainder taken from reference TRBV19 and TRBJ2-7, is DGGITQSPKYLFRKEGQNVTLSCEQNLNHDAMYWYRQDPGQGLRLIYYSQIVNDFQKGDIAEGYSVSREKKESFPLTVTSAQKNPTAFYLCASKPSGSREQYFGPGTRLTVT.

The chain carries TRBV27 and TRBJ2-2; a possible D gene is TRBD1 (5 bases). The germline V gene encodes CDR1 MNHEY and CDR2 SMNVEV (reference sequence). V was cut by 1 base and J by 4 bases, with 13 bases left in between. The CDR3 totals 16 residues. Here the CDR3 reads CASSLLVRVGTGELFF. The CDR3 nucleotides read TGTGCCAGCAGTTTATTAGTCAGGGTGGGCACCGGGGAGCTGTTTTTT.